This record covers a single T cell receptor beta chain. Germline loops: CDR1 SQVTM, CDR2 ANQGSEA. The CDR3 is 13 residues long. The V and J ends lost 5 bases and 7 bases, in that order; junction bases with no gene match: 5. These data belong to a study of blood T cell repertoires in COVID-19. Study-level background: Acute-phase and convalescent COVID-19 samples originated in the United States, Italy and Spain. T cells, B-cell-depleted T cells, or PBMCs supplied cDNA or gDNA.

Original methodology: Estimated nucleated cell counts came from reference gene primer amplification. Repertoires were generated with immunoSEQ multiplex PCR, while TCRdb's copy carries only in-frame clones and drops some. The V and J calls and clone size were taken over from that table, and D and trimming were inferred from the DNA. The sample shows 110,000 to 150,000 clones, over 75% of them seen only once. Sequencing used peripheral blood. The sequence derives from a human donor in a cohort sampled during active COVID-19. The V gene is TRBV29-1, the J gene TRBJ2-1; 10 bases fit TRBD2. The CDR3 loop is CSVRAGGQNEQFF. DNA of the CDR3: TGCAGCGTTAGAGCGGGGGGGCAAAATGAGCAGTTCTTC.